This entry lists 25 T cell receptor beta chains sequenced from one sample in a study of CD8 T cells in ankylosing spondylitis (dated 2017 in TCRdb). Library construction relied on 5' RACE. The sequencer was an Illumina HiSeq 2500. Clones were called with MiXCR by TCRdb after fastp trimmed the public reads at Q25, and only in-frame beta chains were retained. Each entry merges the rows of one CDR3 protein and shows their most common DNA and genes. The sample data list about 240,000 distinct CDR3 sequences, and approximately 11% of these were observed just once. The leading ten clones occupy around 6.5% of the sample. Input material: blood, either unsorted or a sorted T cell fraction (not recorded which). These receptors came from a male donor with ankylosing spondylitis or in good health (not recorded which).

V is TRBV28 and J is TRBJ2-1; D possibly uses TRBD1 or TRBD2 (5 bases each). CDR1 and CDR2 (germline): MDHEN, SYDVKM. V was shortened by 10 bases and J by 5 bases, with 21 bases between the two germline ends. This CDR3 has 15 amino acids. Here the CDR3 DNA reads TGTGCCACCGGCTTTCGGGGACGGCGGAACAATGAGCAGTTCTTC. Encoded protein: CATGFRGRRNNEQFF.

This clonotype was recorded many times. The rearrangement joins TRBV5-1 to TRBJ2-2; D perhaps matches TRBD1 (5 bases). This CDR3 comprises 16 residues. The V end was cut by 4 bases, the J end by 1 base, with 14 bases between. Germline-derived CDR1 and CDR2 are SGHRS and YFSETQ. CDR3 loop: CASSPRRQGNTGELFF. DNA of the CDR3: TGCGCCAGCAGCCCCCGGCGGCAGGGGAACACCGGGGAGCTGTTTTTT.

This clonotype has ten or more counts. The CDR3: CASSPDKQETQYF. CDR3 DNA sequence: TGTGCCAGCAGTCCGGACAAACAAGAGACCCAGTACTTC. This sequence joins TRBV12-3 or TRBV12-4 and TRBJ2-5; possibly TRBD1 for D (5 bases). The CDR3 has 13 amino acids. V shed 5 bases and J shed 2 bases, with 9 bases lying between them.

The table lists this clonotype with many counts. The gene calls are TRBV20-1 and TRBJ2-5; 10 positions agree with TRBD2. This CDR3 is 13 amino acids long. The trim removed 6 bases at V and 4 bases at J, leaving 5 bases unmatched. The germline gives CDR1 DFQATT, CDR2 SNEGSKA (reference sequence). In DNA, the CDR3 is TGCAGTGCCCCTAGCGGGGGTCTAGAGACCCAGTACTTC. Translation gives CSAPSGGLETQYF.

This clonotype was observed many times. The V call is TRBV29-1, the J call TRBJ2-7; TRBD2 aligns across 11 bases. This CDR3 spans 16 amino acids. J was trimmed by 4 bases and V by 3 bases; bases with no gene match: 11. Germline CDR1 reads SQVTM; CDR2 reads ANQGSEA. This CDR3 is CSVELAGGLGRYEQYF. The DNA of the CDR3 is TGCAGCGTTGAGCTAGCGGGGGGCCTCGGGAGATACGAGCAGTACTTC.

The V call is TRBV28, the J call TRBJ2-7; maybe TRBD1 (6 bases). The V gene lost 1 base and the J gene lost 3 bases, with 13 bases spanning the gap. Per germline, CDR1 MDHEN and CDR2 SYDVKM. The CDR3 is 15 amino acids. CDR3: CASSLSGEYFYEQYF. CDR3 sequence (DNA): TGTGCCAGCAGTTTATCAGGGGAATATTTCTACGAGCAGTACTTC.

This clonotype has a handful of counts. The J gene is TRBJ1-1, the V gene TRBV2; 7 positions agree with TRBD1. Germline-derived CDR1 and CDR2 are SNHLY and FYNNEI. The CDR3 runs 12 residues. V lost 10 bases to trimming and J lost 7 bases; unmatched junction nucleotides: 9. The DNA for the CDR3 is TGTGCCATTAACCAGGGGGGGGGTGAAGCTTTCTTT. This sequence encodes CAINQGGGEAFF.

This clonotype was counted ten times or more. The V gene is TRBV4-1, the J gene TRBJ2-3, with 11 bases lining up with TRBD2. Germline CDR1 reads MGHRA; CDR2 reads YSYEKL. V shed 1 base and J 9 bases; nucleotides not matched to a gene: 12. This CDR3 contains 17 residues. The CDR3 loop is CASSQVLAGGPAGTQYF. CDR3 nucleotide sequence: TGCGCCAGCAGCCAAGTTCTAGCGGGGGGCCCGGCGGGAACGCAGTATTTT.

This clonotype was picked up a small number of times. The rearrangement joins TRBV12-3 or TRBV12-4 to TRBJ1-2; D possibly corresponds to TRBD1 (6 bases). CDR3 length equals 12 residues. Trimming stripped 5 bases from V and 8 bases from J, with 12 bases between. The CDR3 region is CASSNRDNGYTF. CDR3 DNA: TGTGCCAGCAGTAACCGGGACAACGGCTACACCTTC.

This clonotype was counted only a few times. The chain is built from TRBV29-1 and TRBJ1-1; TRBD1 might be the D (6 bases). CDR3 length: 14 amino acids. Trimming cost V 0 bases and J 11 bases, with 19 bases left between them. Germline V gives CDR1 SQVTM, CDR2 ANQGSEA. CDR3 DNA sequence: TGCAGCGTTGAAGATTATAGGACAGCCCGCGGGGCTTTCTTT. Translation gives CSVEDYRTARGAFF. Full variable domain (remainder filled in from reference TRBV29-1 and TRBJ1-1): SAVISQKPSRDICQRGTSLTIQCQVDSQVTMMFWYRQQPGQSLTLIATANQGSEATYESGFVIDKFPISRPNLTFSTLTVSNMSPEDSSIYLCSVEDYRTARGAFFGQGTRLTVV.

This clonotype was seen at least ten times. This chain uses TRBV20-1 with TRBJ2-3; TRBD2 agrees at 9 bases. The germline V gene has CDR1 DFQATT and CDR2 SNEGSKA (reference sequence). CDR3 length: 16 residues. V shed 0 bases, J shed 10 bases, and the junction held 14 bases outside the gene matches. The CDR3 reads CSARDEWAGGPLAQYF. CDR3 DNA sequence: TGCAGTGCTAGAGATGAGTGGGCGGGGGGGCCCCTGGCGCAGTATTTT.

This clonotype came up a few times. The genes are TRBV5-6 and TRBJ2-5, with D possibly being TRBD1 (5 bases). CDR3 size: 14 residues. Germline CDR1 SGHDT, CDR2 YYEEEE. The V gene lost 1 base and the J gene lost 2 bases, with 9 bases spanning the gap. The CDR3 DNA follows: TGTGCCAGCAGCTTGCTGCAGGGACAAGAGACCCAGTACTTC. Translation gives CASSLLQGQETQYF.

This clonotype was detected a few times. The chain has TRBV2 and TRBJ2-5, with 13 bases that match TRBD2. CDR3 size: 17 residues. J gave up 5 bases and V 6 bases, and 12 bases lay outside the gene matches. Germline V gene sequence: CDR1 SNHLY, CDR2 FYNNEI. The CDR3 nucleotides are TGTGCCAGCAGCCCGGGACTAGCGGGGCCGAGTGAGGAGACCCAGTACTTC. As protein: CASSPGLAGPSEETQYF.

This clonotype was recorded many times. The rearrangement joins TRBV20-1 to TRBJ2-7, with no clear D. Germline-derived CDR1 and CDR2 are DFQATT and SNEGSKA (reference sequence). There are 13 residues in the CDR3. V dropped 1 base and J dropped 4 bases, with 11 bases sitting between them. CDR3 DNA: TGCAGTGCTAGAGCCAGAGAACCTTACGAGCAGTACTTC. Translation gives CSARAREPYEQYF.

This chain connects TRBV5-5 to TRBJ2-2; D is unclear. The CDR3 contains 14 residues. Trimming shortened V by 4 bases and J by 3 bases, and 10 bases separated the two germline ends. Germline CDR1 SGHKS, CDR2 YYEKEE (reference sequence). The CDR3: CASSPTPDTGELFF. CDR3 in DNA: TGTGCCAGCAGCCCCACTCCCGACACCGGGGAGCTGTTTTTT.

The sample holds many counts of this clonotype. The chain recombines TRBV15 with TRBJ2-3; D gene ambiguous. The V gene's germline CDR1 is LNHNV and CDR2 YYDKDF (reference sequence). V lost 1 base to trimming and J lost 5 bases, with 10 bases between them. The length of the CDR3 is 14 residues. In nucleotides, the CDR3 is TGTGCCACCAGCAGAGTTCCTGGGGTAGATACGCAGTATTTT. It yields the protein CATSRVPGVDTQYF.

This clonotype was picked up a small number of times. CDR3 residues: CASSLDVVAGANVLTF. The CDR3, as DNA: TGCGCCAGCAGCTTGGACGTAGTGGCCGGGGCCAACGTCCTGACTTTC. This sequence joins TRBV5-1 and TRBJ2-6, with D unclear. Germline assignment: CDR1 SGHRS and CDR2 YFSETQ. This CDR3 region has 16 residues. V lost 0 bases, J lost 4 bases, and 11 bases lay in between.

The chain links TRBV2 to TRBJ2-3, with no clear D. CDR1 SNHLY and CDR2 FYNNEI come from the germline V gene. The CDR3 consists of 13 residues. Trimming cost V 11 bases and J 1 base, with 13 bases left between them. The CDR3 region has the DNA TGTGCCGCCCGCAGAGGTGGCACAGATACGCAGTATTTT. Translation gives CAARRGGTDTQYF.

This clonotype came up many times. The chain is built from TRBV20-1 and TRBJ2-3; maybe TRBD1 (5 bases). The CDR3 has 14 residues. Trimming took off 6 bases at V and 6 bases at J, with 19 bases between the two ends. Germline V gene lookup returns CDR1 DFQATT and CDR2 SNEGSKA (reference sequence). Written as DNA, the CDR3 is TGCAGTGCCGCGATCACCAGGGCGTCTGATACGCAGTATTTT. Protein product: CSAAITRASDTQYF.

In its sample, this clonotype was seen a few times. This chain links TRBV20-1 with TRBJ1-1; the match to TRBD1 covers 8 bases. Germline V lookup: CDR1 DFQATT, CDR2 SNEGSKA (reference sequence). The CDR3 is 13 amino acids. Trimming cost V 4 bases and J 1 base; bases outside gene matches: 2. For the CDR3, the DNA is TGCAGTGCTACGGACAGGGCGAACACTGAAGCTTTCTTT. This encodes CSATDRANTEAFF.

The table lists this clonotype with many counts. The chain recombines TRBV20-1 with TRBJ2-3, with 11 bases that match TRBD2. CDR1 and CDR2 (germline): DFQATT, SNEGSKA (reference sequence). Trimming took 5 bases from V and 2 from J; bases not matched to a gene: 6. The CDR3 consists of 15 residues. CDR3 in DNA: TGCAGTGCTGACTTAGCGGGAGGGCCCACAGATACGCAGTATTTT. Translation: CSADLAGGPTDTQYF.

This clonotype was found many times. This sequence joins TRBV6-6 and TRBJ1-2, with D unclear. The V and J ends lost 6 bases and 5 bases respectively, with 13 bases between them. The V gene's germline CDR1 is MNHNY and CDR2 SVGAGI (reference sequence). The CDR3 spans 13 residues. Written as DNA, the CDR3 is TGTGCCAGCAGGGCCCTGAGGGAGTATGGCTACACCTTC. Amino acid sequence: CASRALREYGYTF.

This clonotype was recorded many times. The junction differs from germline at one of its ends, possibly a read error. J is TRBJ1-5 and V is TRBV5-1; D unresolved. Per the germline V gene, CDR1 is SGHRS and CDR2 is YFSETQ. There are 13 residues in the CDR3. CDR3 in amino acids: CASSERQGQPQHF. CDR3 coding DNA: TGCGCCAGCAGCGAGCGGCAAGGCCAGCCCCAGCACTTT.

This clonotype has just a few counts. V is TRBV7-9 and J is TRBJ2-2; D remains ambiguous. The germline V and J ends were trimmed by 0 bases and 0 bases, with 5 bases remaining between them. The CDR3 sequence is 15 residues long. Per the germline V gene, CDR1 is SEHNR and CDR2 is FQNEAQ (reference sequence). CDR3 sequence (DNA): TGTGCCAGCAGCTTAGCGGCAGCGAACACCGGGGAGCTGTTTTTT. Its translation: CASSLAAANTGELFF.

This chain connects TRBV2 to TRBJ1-5, with TRBD1 as a possible D gene (5 bases). The CDR3 has 13 amino acids. The V and J ends lost 7 bases and 7 bases respectively, with 14 bases between them. Germline loops: CDR1 SNHLY, CDR2 FYNNEI. This CDR3 is CASNRQRLQPQHF. The CDR3 DNA sequence: TGTGCCAGCAACCGACAGAGACTACAGCCCCAGCATTTT.